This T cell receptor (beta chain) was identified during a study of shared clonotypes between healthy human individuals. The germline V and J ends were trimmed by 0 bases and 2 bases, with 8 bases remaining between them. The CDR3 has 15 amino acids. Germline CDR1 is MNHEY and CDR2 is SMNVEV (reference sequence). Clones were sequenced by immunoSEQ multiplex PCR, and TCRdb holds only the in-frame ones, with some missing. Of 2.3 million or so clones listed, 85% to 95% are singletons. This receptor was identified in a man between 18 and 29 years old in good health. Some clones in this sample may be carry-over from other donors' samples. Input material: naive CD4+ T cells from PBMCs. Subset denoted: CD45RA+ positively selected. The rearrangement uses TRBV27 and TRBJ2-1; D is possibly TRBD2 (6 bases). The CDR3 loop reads CASSLSPGAYNEQFF. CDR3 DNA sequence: TGTGCCAGCAGTTTATCCCCGGGAGCCTACAATGAGCAGTTCTTC.